This entry lists 18 T cell receptor beta chains sequenced from one sample in a study of blood T cells in healthy people across ages. Combining a sample-barcoded 5' primer with a J-beta primer mix, a second PCR ran for roughly 6 to 11 cycles. TCRdb processed the 5' RACE reads anew with MiXCR; each CDR3 protein has one entry. The sample has some 880,000 distinct CDR3 sequences; under 40% are singletons. Sequenced: blood. The receptors were gathered from a man between 18 and 29 years old in good health.

Many counts were recorded for this clonotype. The chain uses TRBV20-1 and TRBJ2-3; D may be TRBD1 or TRBD2 (6 bases each). This CDR3 has 15 residues. CDR1 is DFQATT and CDR2 is SNEGSKA in the germline V gene (reference sequence). Trimming took 2 bases from V and 2 from J, leaving 14 bases between them. This chain's CDR3 is CSARRAGGITDTQYF. The CDR3 coding sequence is TGCAGTGCTAGAAGGGCCGGGGGCATCACAGATACGCAGTATTTT.

This clonotype was counted many times. The chain couples TRBV5-1 to TRBJ1-2; D not resolved. Germline CDR1 reads SGHRS; CDR2 reads YFSETQ. This CDR3 spans 15 amino acids. Trimming left V 0 bases short and J 0 bases short, with 9 bases between. For the CDR3, the DNA is TGCGCCAGCAGCTTGGGGACGGAGTCTAACTATGGCTACACCTTC. This translates into CASSLGTESNYGYTF.

The chain links TRBV6-2 or TRBV6-3 to TRBJ2-1, with D maybe TRBD1 (5 bases). Judging by the DNA end, TRBJ2-7 fits better; the J call may be wrong. The CDR3 spans 14 residues. Germline V gene lookup returns CDR1 MNHEY and CDR2 SVGEGT. The CDR3 sequence is CASGDQGSYNEQYF. The CDR3 nucleotides read TGTGCCAGCGGGGATCAGGGTTCCTACAATGAGCAGTACTTC.

This clonotype was counted ten times or more. This chain uses TRBV4-3 with TRBJ2-3, with D unresolved. The germline V and J ends were trimmed by 0 bases and 1 base, with 11 bases remaining between them. Germline assignment: CDR1 LGHNA and CDR2 YSLEER. The CDR3 extends over 16 amino acids. CDR3 DNA: TGCGCCAGCAGCCAAGATCCCCAGGACCGCACAGATACGCAGTATTTT. This encodes CASSQDPQDRTDTQYF.

The chain joins TRBV9 to TRBJ2-3; the match to TRBD2 covers 8 bases. Germline V gene data show CDR1 as SGDLS and CDR2 as YYNGEE. Germline trimming cut 2 bases from V and 2 bases from J; bases unmatched to any gene: 7. This CDR3 has 16 amino acids. The CDR3 spells CASSVRTSHNTDTQYF. The CDR3 nucleotides read TGTGCCAGCAGCGTTCGGACTAGCCACAACACAGATACGCAGTATTTT.

The rearrangement uses TRBV9 and TRBJ2-6, with a tentative D call TRBD1 (5 bases). Germline loops: CDR1 SGDLS, CDR2 YYNGEE. Trimming pared 4 bases from V and 0 bases from J, leaving 20 bases between. The length of the CDR3 is 19 residues. The CDR3 DNA reads as TGTGCCAGCAGCCGCCCCGAACGACAGATCGGCTCTGGGGCCAACGTCCTGACTTTC. Translated: CASSRPERQIGSGANVLTF.

The sample holds many counts of this clonotype. The chain uses TRBV28 and TRBJ2-7, with a tentative D call TRBD1 (6 bases). This CDR3 contains 14 residues. Trimming left V 5 bases short and J 2 bases short, with 13 bases between. Germline V gene data show CDR1 as MDHEN and CDR2 as SYDVKM. The DNA of the CDR3 is TGTGCCAGCAGTCCCGCCAGGGGTACCTACGAGCAGTACTTC. Its translation is CASSPARGTYEQYF.

V gene TRBV7-8 combines with J gene TRBJ2-7, with a weak D call TRBD1 (6 bases). Trimming left V 1 base short and J 2 bases short, with 9 bases between. This CDR3 has 14 residues. CDR1 is SGHVS, CDR2 FQNEAQ, per germline. The DNA for the CDR3 is TGTGCCAGCAGCTTAGTGGACAGCGCCTACGAGCAGTACTTC. As protein: CASSLVDSAYEQYF.

This clonotype was recorded only once. This rearrangement joins TRBV14 to TRBJ2-1; D not resolved. The CDR3 covers 14 residues. With 4 bases removed from V and 2 bases from J, the gap between germline ends came to 9 bases. Looked up from germline, CDR1 is SGHDN and CDR2 is FVKESK. The CDR3 spells CASSRIGPYNEQFF. The CDR3 nucleotides are TGTGCCAGCAGCCGCATCGGGCCCTACAATGAGCAGTTCTTC.

This clonotype has only a few counts. This sequence joins TRBV6-2 or TRBV6-3 and TRBJ1-6; no clear D gene. The CDR3 is 12 residues long. The ends were cut back, 6 bases at V and 8 bases at J, with 8 bases in the middle. CDR1 and CDR2 from the germline V gene are MNHEY and SVGEGT. The CDR3 DNA reads as TGTGCCAGCAGCCGACGCGATTCACCCCTCCACTTT. Translation: CASSRRDSPLHF.

This clonotype was seen at least ten times. The J gene is TRBJ2-1, the V gene TRBV11-2, with TRBD1 identical over 11 bases. The V gene's germline CDR1 is SGHAT and CDR2 FQNNGV. Trimming took 7 bases from V and 4 from J; bases not matched to a gene: 6. This CDR3 is built from 15 residues. DNA for the CDR3: TGTGCCAGCACCCGGACAGGGGGCTTTTACAATGAGCAGTTCTTC. It yields the protein CASTRTGGFYNEQFF.

This clonotype has just one count. The chain joins TRBV5-6 to TRBJ2-1; 15 bases fit TRBD2. The CDR3 sequence is 18 residues long. Germline V lookup: CDR1 SGHDT, CDR2 YYEEEE. With 3 bases clipped from V and 1 base from J, the junction kept 5 bases outside the gene matches. CDR3 sequence reads: CASSYGLAGGRSYNEQFF. In DNA form, the CDR3 reads TGTGCCAGCAGCTATGGACTAGCGGGGGGGCGGTCCTACAATGAGCAGTTCTTC.

The J gene is TRBJ2-4, the V gene TRBV27; 10 nucleotides line up with TRBD2. CDR3 length: 14 amino acids. The germline gives CDR1 MNHEY, CDR2 SMNVEV (reference sequence). J gave up 13 bases and V 6 bases, and 12 bases lay outside the gene matches. Here the CDR3 reads CASSPAGGPNEQYF. CDR3 nucleotides: TGTGCCAGCAGCCCAGCGGGGGGGCCAAATGAGCAGTACTTC.

This clonotype was detected only once. This chain joins TRBV20-1 and TRBJ2-1, with D tentatively TRBD2 (7 bases). Trimming removed 0 bases from V and 1 base from J, with 13 bases in between. The germline V gene encodes CDR1 DFQATT and CDR2 SNEGSKA (reference sequence). The CDR3 runs 16 residues. The CDR3, as DNA: TGCAGTGCTAGAGATTACGGGGGGCCGTCCTACAATGAGCAGTTCTTC. It yields the protein CSARDYGGPSYNEQFF.

This clonotype has just a few counts. The chain is built from TRBV7-9 and TRBJ2-5; 9 nucleotides match TRBD1. J lost 0 bases, V lost 2 bases, and 4 bases had no gene match. The CDR3 has 16 residues. Per the germline V gene, CDR1 is SEHNR and CDR2 is FQNEAQ (reference sequence). The CDR3: CASSLKDRGDQETQYF. The DNA for the CDR3 is TGTGCCAGCAGCTTAAAGGACAGGGGAGACCAAGAGACCCAGTACTTC.

This clonotype was counted ten times or more. This chain connects TRBV28 to TRBJ2-5, with TRBD2 matching over 11 bases. Looked up from germline, CDR1 is MDHEN and CDR2 is SYDVKM. Trimming at V came to 5 bases and at J to 2 bases, leaving 7 bases not matched to a gene. The CDR3 extends over 16 amino acids. CDR3 coding DNA: TGTGCCAGCAGTCTCTCGGGACTAGCGGAACAAGAGACCCAGTACTTC. Protein sequence: CASSLSGLAEQETQYF.

This clonotype has a handful of counts. V is TRBV19 and J is TRBJ2-6; 7 nucleotides line up with TRBD1. Germline CDR1 reads LNHDA; CDR2 reads SQIVND (reference sequence). This CDR3 comprises 15 residues. The ends lost 3 bases at V and 8 bases at J; junction bases unmatched: 7. In DNA form, the CDR3 reads TGTGCCAGTAGTATCTCGGACAGGCGATCCAACGTCCTGACTTTC. Its protein is CASSISDRRSNVLTF.

This clonotype was detected ten times or more. The gene calls are TRBV20-1 and TRBJ2-5, with TRBD2 matching over 12 bases. Looked up from germline, CDR1 is DFQATT and CDR2 is SNEGSKA (reference sequence). The trim removed 6 bases at V and 2 bases at J, leaving 13 bases unmatched. CDR3 length: 17 residues. The CDR3 coding sequence is TGCAGTGCAATCCACCCTACTACTAGCGGGAGGCAAGAGACCCAGTACTTC. It codes for CSAIHPTTSGRQETQYF.